This TCR beta chain was documented in a study of cytomegalovirus exposure and HLA in healthy donors. Looking at the study overall: Unique TCR beta sequences numbering 117 million came from about 180 million T cells in an earlier analysis.

At collection, donors were nominally healthy, but unrecorded immune exposures were probable. After removal of 3 bases from V and 9 bases from J, the junction contained 8 bases not matched to a gene. Germline lookup yields CDR1 ENHRY and CDR2 SYGVKD. CDR3 length: 14 residues. PCR amplification relied on 60 Vbeta primers (plus 13 Jbeta primers). TCRdb's copy holds only in-frame clones and misses some; the assay was immunoSEQ multiplex PCR. The sample carries 85,000 to 130,000 clones, 60% to 80% recorded once. Remarks on this clone: The antigen is undetermined.

General study results and limits: TCR beta sequences numbering some 17,000 were associated with HLA alleles at 0.05 false discovery rate in a later analysis. Association of a missense DCLRE1C variant with TCR beta V- and J-gene trimming was reported in a later analysis.

The J gene is TRBJ1-5, the V gene TRBV10-3, with 7 bases identical to TRBD1. Specimen: PBMCs. This TCR was sampled from a female donor in good health and CMV-seronegative. The CDR3 is CAISDYRGAAPQHF. The CDR3 region has the DNA TGTGCCATCAGTGACTACAGGGGAGCTGCGCCCCAGCATTTT.